This entry features one TCR beta chain sequence. Germline values: CDR1 MDHEN, CDR2 SYDVKM. The CDR3 has 14 amino acids. The record originates from a study of blood T cells in healthy people across ages. A second PCR of 7 to 11 cycles used a sample-barcoded 5' primer and a J-beta primer mix. One entry per CDR3 protein, called by TCRdb with MiXCR from the 5' RACE reads. The sample comprises 1.2 million to 1.5 million distinct CDR3 sequences, approximately 42% of which are singletons, and approximately 7.9% rests with the top ten. This TCR was recovered from a woman aged 18-29 years in good health. The chain has TRBV28 and TRBJ2-5; 7 bases align to TRBD1. The better agreement between TRBJ2-4 and the DNA end casts doubt on the J call. The source material was blood. The CDR3: CASSFRDRKNIQYF. The CDR3 nucleotides are TGTGCCAGCAGTTTCCGGGACAGAAAAAACATTCAGTACTTC.